These T cell receptor beta chains were read from a single sample in a study of cytomegalovirus exposure and HLA in healthy donors. Sequencing was performed with immunoSEQ multiplex PCR; in TCRdb, only in-frame clones are kept and a portion is missing. Among over 100,000 clones listed, about 72% were seen once. The sample comprised PBMCs. These receptors were collected from a female donor in good health and CMV-seronegative. The CDR3 runs from the conserved cysteine through the conserved F or W. Fields, in order: clone size, D gene, V gene, J gene, CDR3 DNA, CDR3 protein. D genes are given only for firm matches. Clone size, where shown, is once, few, many, or a class for clones that have expanded.

>-|TRBD2|TRBV28|TRBJ2-1
TGTGCCAGCATCCTTAGCGGGAGAGGCCACAATGAGCAGTTCTTC
CASILSGRGHNEQFF
>-|TRBD1|TRBV18|TRBJ2-5
TGTGCCAGCTCCTGGGCCGGGACAGGAGAGCTCCAGTACTTC
CASSWAGTGELQYF
>-|-|TRBV5-1|TRBJ2-3
TGCGCCAGCAGCCCCGTGGGTAGCGGCACAGATACGCAGTATTTT
CASSPVGSGTDTQYF
>-|-|TRBV13|TRBJ2-5
TGTGCCAGCAGCCGACGGGGAAAAGAGACCCAGTACTTC
CASSRRGKETQYF
>-|TRBD1|TRBV27|TRBJ2-3
TGTGCCAGCACCACGGGACAGGGGGGCACAGATACGCAGTATTTT
CASTTGQGGTDTQYF
>-|TRBD2|TRBV5-1|TRBJ2-7
TGCGCCAGCGGGACTAGCGGGAGCGCCTACGAGCAGTACTTC
CASGTSGSAYEQYF
>-|-|TRBV4-3|TRBJ2-3
TGCGCCAGCAGCCAAGGGACTACAAACACAGATACGCAGTATTTT
CASSQGTTNTDTQYF
>-|TRBD2|TRBV6-1|TRBJ2-2
TGTGCCAGCAGTGCACAATTTCAAGCGGGAGGGTCCACCGGGGAGCTGTTTTTT
CASSAQFQAGGSTGELFF
>-|TRBD2|TRBV5-1|TRBJ2-7
TGCGCCAGCAGCTTGGAGTTACTAGCGGGAGGGCCCCACGAGCAGTACTTC
CASSLELLAGGPHEQYF
>-|TRBD1|TRBV7-9|TRBJ2-7
TGTGCCAGCAGCTTCGGGACAGGGGATTTTTACGAGCAGTACTTC
CASSFGTGDFYEQYF
>-|-|TRBV29-1|TRBJ2-3
TGCAGCGTTGGAACAGGGAGAGATACGCAGTATTTT
CSVGTGRDTQYF
>-|-|TRBV7-2|TRBJ1-3
TGTGCCAGCAGCTCCATCGGCGGTAGCCCAACTGGAAACACCATATATTTT
CASSSIGGSPTGNTIYF
>-|-|TRBV7-3|TRBJ2-5
TGTGCCAGCAGCTTAATGGGGCAGGAGAAGACCCAGTACTTC
CASSLMGQEKTQYF
>-|-|TRBV5-6|TRBJ1-5
TGTGCCAGCAGCTTGCAGGTTGGGCAGCCCCAGCATTTT
CASSLQVGQPQHF
>-|TRBD1|TRBV7-2|TRBJ1-2
TGTGCCAGCAGCTCTAGGACAGGGGAGCCTTTAGGCTACACCTTC
CASSSRTGEPLGYTF
>-|TRBD1|TRBV30|TRBJ2-7
TGTGCCTGGGACCGGGACAGGAGCTCCTACGAGCAGTACTTC
CAWDRDRSSYEQYF
>once|TRBD1|TRBV4-1|TRBJ1-6
TGCGCCAGCAGCAACAGGGGTAATTCACCCCTCCACTTT
CASSNRGNSPLHF
>-|TRBD1|TRBV7-6|TRBJ2-7
TGTGCCAGCAGTCGGACAGGGTCGTACGAGCAGTACTTC
CASSRTGSYEQYF
>once|-|TRBV4-1|TRBJ1-5
TGCGCCAGCAGCCAAAAAACAAATCAGCCCCAGCATTTT
CASSQKTNQPQHF
>-|-|TRBV2|TRBJ2-2
TGTGCCAGCACCCAGGGCACCGGGGAGCTGTTTTTT
CASTQGTGELFF
>-|TRBD2|TRBV28|TRBJ2-2
TGTGCCAGCAGGAGACTAGCGGGACTTAACACCGGGGAGCTGTTTTTT
CASRRLAGLNTGELFF
>-|TRBD1|TRBV6-5|TRBJ1-2
TGTGCCAGCAGCCCTACAGGGGCCTTTTATGGCTACACCTTC
CASSPTGAFYGYTF
>-|-|TRBV4-3|TRBJ1-3
TGCGCCAGCAGCCAAGATTGGGATCCGGGATACGGGGGAAACACCATATATTTT
CASSQDWDPGYGGNTIYF
>-|-|TRBV19|TRBJ1-3
TGTGCCAGTAGTATAGGCTCGAGCTCTGGAAACACCATATATTTT
CASSIGSSSGNTIYF
>few|-|TRBV5-1|TRBJ1-5
TGCGCCAGCAGACCAACCGGGTGGGAGCCCCAGCATTTT
CASRPTGWEPQHF
>few|TRBD1|TRBV30|TRBJ2-1
TGTGCCTGGAGTGCCGGGACAGGGGGGCGTGAGCAGTTCTTC
CAWSAGTGGREQFF
>few|-|TRBV13|TRBJ1-6
TGTGCCAGCAGCTCTCGGGACACCGGGACCTATAATTCACCCCTCCACTTT
CASSSRDTGTYNSPLHF
>-|TRBD1|TRBV28|TRBJ2-7
TGTGCCAGCAGTTTACCACAGGGGACAAGCTACGAGCAGTACTTC
CASSLPQGTSYEQYF
>-|TRBD2|TRBV9|TRBJ2-3
TGTGCCAGCAGCGTTACTAGCGGGCTAACAGATGCGCAGTATTTT
CASSVTSGLTDAQYF
>-|TRBD1|TRBV28|TRBJ2-3
TGTGCCAGCAGTTTATCCTATCCTAACAGGGGTGGTCGTTACGGCACAGATACGCAGTATTTT
CASSLSYPNRGGRYGTDTQYF
>-|TRBD1|TRBV6-1|TRBJ2-5
TGTGCCAGCAGGACAGGGGTTCGAGAGACCCAGTACTTC
CASRTGVRETQYF
>-|TRBD2|TRBV9|TRBJ2-1
TGTGCCAGCAGCGTAGTGTCTAGCGGGATGTCTAATGAGCAGTTCTTC
CASSVVSSGMSNEQFF
>-|-|TRBV23-1|TRBJ2-7
TGCGCCAGCCCCGCCGAGCGACAGCGTCCACCTGTCTGCGAGCAGTACTTC
CASPAERQRPPVCEQYF
>few|TRBD1|TRBV18|TRBJ1-2
TGTGCCAGCTCACCACTTCAGGGGGCCTATGGCTACACCTTC
CASSPLQGAYGYTF
>-|-|TRBV9|TRBJ1-1
TGTGCCAGCAGCCGACACGGGGATATGAACACTGAAGCTTTCTTT
CASSRHGDMNTEAFF
>few|TRBD1|TRBV25-1|TRBJ1-5
TGTGCCAGCAGTCTTCGACAGGGCAGTCAGCCCCAGCATTTT
CASSLRQGSQPQHF
>-|TRBD1|TRBV28|TRBJ2-4
TGTGCCAGCAGACCCAGACAGGGGGCGGGCAAAAACATTCAGTACTTC
CASRPRQGAGKNIQYF
>-|TRBD2|TRBV27|TRBJ2-5
TGTGCCAGCAGACAGACCCCGGGACTAGCGGGTGATTCGCAAGAGACCCAGTACTTC
CASRQTPGLAGDSQETQYF
>-|-|TRBV4-3|TRBJ2-5
TGCGCCAGCAGCCAAGATATGCGGCAGGGAGAGACCCAGTACTTC
CASSQDMRQGETQYF
>-|-|TRBV4-1|TRBJ1-5
TGCGCCAGCAGCCAAGAAGGAGCGGGGATTAATCAGCCCCAGCATTTT
CASSQEGAGINQPQHF
>few|TRBD1|TRBV7-8|TRBJ2-1
TGTGCCAGCAGCTTGAGAACAGGGGTCAATGAGCAGTTCTTC
CASSLRTGVNEQFF
>-|-|TRBV19|TRBJ1-4
TGTGCCAGCCGAAAGAGGCGGTCCAATGAAAAACTGTTTTTT
CASRKRRSNEKLFF
>-|-|TRBV6-6|TRBJ2-5
TGTGCCAGCAGTACTAGGTCCGGGGGGACCCAGTACTTC
CASSTRSGGTQYF
>-|-|TRBV18|TRBJ1-2
TGTGCCAGCTCACCTACAGGGTTCGGGGATGGCTACACCTTC
CASSPTGFGDGYTF
>-|-|TRBV28|TRBJ2-3
TGTGCCAGCAGTTTACCGTATGATACGCAGTATTTT
CASSLPYDTQYF
>-|TRBD1|TRBV6-5|TRBJ1-5
TGTGCCAGCAGTAGTGGGGGGACAGGGTCTCAGCCCCAGCATTTT
CASSSGGTGSQPQHF
>few|-|TRBV4-3|TRBJ2-1
TGCGCCAGCAGCCAAGAGAGGGGACACCGCTCCTACAATGAGCAGTTCTTC
CASSQERGHRSYNEQFF
>-|TRBD1|TRBV11-1|TRBJ2-2
TGTGCCAGCAGCCGAGGACAGGGGACCGGGGAGCTGTTTTTT
CASSRGQGTGELFF
>-|-|TRBV19|TRBJ2-7
TGTGCCAGTAGTCGGGCAGGGAAAGGGACTTACGAGCAGTACTTC
CASSRAGKGTYEQYF
>few|TRBD1|TRBV5-4|TRBJ2-5
TGTGCCAGCAGCTTGGGGGACAGGTGGTGGGAGACCCAGTACTTC
CASSLGDRWWETQYF
>-|-|TRBV18|TRBJ1-1
TGTGCCAGCTCACCGACTGGGCAGGACAATCAAGCTTTCTTT
CASSPTGQDNQAFF
>-|-|TRBV28|TRBJ2-7
TGTGCCAGCAGTCCGCCGACAGCAGGCGAGCAGTACTTC
CASSPPTAGEQYF
>few|-|TRBV2|TRBJ1-5
TGTGCCAGCAGTATTTGGGCGAATCAGCCCCAGCATTTT
CASSIWANQPQHF
>-|TRBD1|TRBV5-6|TRBJ2-7
TGTGCCAGCAGCTTGGGAAGGGGGCCCGAGCAGTACTTC
CASSLGRGPEQYF
>-|-|TRBV30|TRBJ2-3
TGTGCCTGGGGCGTCGGCACGCCGGGAACGCAGTATTTT
CAWGVGTPGTQYF
>-|-|TRBV6-5|TRBJ2-7
TGTGCCAGCAGTCACAGAGACGAGCAGTACTTC
CASSHRDEQYF
>few|-|TRBV18|TRBJ2-4
TGTGCCAGCTCACCAGGGCAGGAAAACATTCAGTACTTC
CASSPGQENIQYF